Described below is a single T cell receptor (beta chain) sequence and its context. The data derive from a study of OX40 agonist ivuxolimab in advanced cancers. Libraries were prepared by immunoSEQ multiplex PCR; TCRdb keeps only in-frame clonotypes and omits some of them. Here the sample spans about 71,000 clones, 94% being singletons. The CDR3 extends over 12 amino acids. V was cut by 6 bases and J by 8 bases, with 13 bases left in between. Germline V gene sequence: CDR1 WSHSY, CDR2 SAAADI. The specimen was CD4+ or CD8+ T cells sorted from blood, collected in a trial of the OX40 agonist ivuxolimab. V is TRBV10-2 and J is TRBJ1-2; D is possibly TRBD1 (6 bases). The TCR sequence derives from an adult with an advanced solid tumor such as melanoma, head and neck, liver or kidney cancer. CDR3 DNA: TGCGCCAGCAGGGCGGGGGCGGAAGGCTACACCTTC. This translates into CASRAGAEGYTF.